The entry below describes one TCR beta chain. V gave up 5 bases and J gave up 2 bases; unmatched junction bases: 11. This CDR3 is built from 19 residues. CDR1 is MNHNY and CDR2 is SVGAGI in the germline V gene (reference sequence). This specimen belongs to a study of blood T cell repertoires in COVID-19. Study-level background: Acute and convalescent COVID-19 specimens originated in the United States, Italy and Spain. PBMCs, B-cell-depleted T cells, or T cells provided the cDNA or gDNA that made up the material.

Original processing notes: The assay estimated nucleated cells by amplifying reference gene primers. Measured with immunoSEQ multiplex PCR; TCRdb has only the in-frame clones, and not every one. Clone size and V and J calls were adopted from that table, with D and trimming inferred from the DNA. The top ten hold 4.5% to 5.5% of the sample, which has over 200,000 clones, over 75% seen once. The chain is built from TRBV6-6 and TRBJ1-6; 11 nucleotides agree with TRBD1. Sequenced input: peripheral blood. The source of this sequence is a human donor in a cohort sampled during active COVID-19. The CDR3 reads CASSPQDRGLIPYNSPLHF. The CDR3 nucleotides read TGTGCCAGCAGTCCTCAGGACAGGGGGCTTATCCCCTATAATTCACCCCTCCACTTT.